Here is one T cell receptor beta chain with its context. Its antigen is not yet known. It has no much larger one-base neighbor in the sample; base qualities were not kept. Another Seattle source contributed samples from volunteer blood donors who had recovered from COVID-19. Each collaborating institution followed its own protocols to collect whole blood in K2EDTA tubes. Collaborator samples were shipped for TCRbeta analysis as frozen whole blood, isolated PBMCs, or DNA extracted from either sample type. The immunoSEQ Assay, a bias-controlled multiplex PCR, was used to amplify TCRbeta CDR3 regions from genomic DNA. The authors processed their data as follows. Nucleated cell counts per sample were estimated from amplification of reference gene primers within the assay. To quantify the absolute abundance of each unique TCRbeta CDR3 rearrangement, sequence reads were collapsed and filtered. For each sample, productive Simpson clonality was calculated as the square root of Simpson's diversity index over productive rearrangements. Held by TCRdb, this immuneACCESS table contains in-frame sequences only and omits some clones. Under half of the omission traces to an unresolved V gene where checked; the cause of the rest is unknown. The V and J calls and clone size come from that table; D and trimming were worked out from the DNA. The sample profile shows roughly 280,000 clones; roughly 85% of them were found once. The ten largest clones capture over 4.5% of the sample.

Inclusive of the bounding cysteine and phenylalanine, the CDR3 is 14 residues long. CDR3 DNA is the only sequence kept; it has 42 bases, read in frame from the first base. The trim is 5 bases for V and 1 base for J, with a gap of 14 bases between the germline ends. For CDR1 and CDR2, the germline V gene lists SQVTM and ANQGSEA. This sample stems from a study of blood T cell repertoires in COVID-19 (dated by TCRdb to the early 2020s). Study-wide context: Samples covering the acute and convalescent phases of COVID-19 were provided by collaborators in the United States, Italy and Spain. The prospective study material was composed of cDNA or gDNA derived from T cells, B-cell-depleted T cells, or PBMCs. Subjects who had been exposed to COVID-19, were actively infected with it, or had recovered from it provided the deeply sampled blood TCRbeta repertoires that made up the dataset. A freely available public database, intended as a resource for researchers studying the immune response to SARS-CoV-2, is where the repertoires were released. The samples were drawn from two sources: the first 160 participants of the ongoing ImmuneRACE study, and about 1,300 subjects contributed by 6 global collaborators. The sample metadata nearly always contained a de-identified subject ID, COVID-19 status, age in years and sex. Where available, HLA class I and class II types were obtained from metadata supplied by the sample provider rather than from assay-based typing. Summary of the overall study and its limitations: The quantity of clinical and demographic metadata differed by source and by participant and was supplied without curation.

Source material: peripheral blood. This TCR was sampled from a man in his 60s who had recovered from COVID-19. The chain employs TRBV29-1 and TRBJ1-1, with the D gene uncertain. The CDR3 reads as follows: CSVLSVPANTEAFF. The DNA sequence reads TGCAGCGTTCTCAGCGTGCCAGCGAACACTGAAGCTTTCTTT.